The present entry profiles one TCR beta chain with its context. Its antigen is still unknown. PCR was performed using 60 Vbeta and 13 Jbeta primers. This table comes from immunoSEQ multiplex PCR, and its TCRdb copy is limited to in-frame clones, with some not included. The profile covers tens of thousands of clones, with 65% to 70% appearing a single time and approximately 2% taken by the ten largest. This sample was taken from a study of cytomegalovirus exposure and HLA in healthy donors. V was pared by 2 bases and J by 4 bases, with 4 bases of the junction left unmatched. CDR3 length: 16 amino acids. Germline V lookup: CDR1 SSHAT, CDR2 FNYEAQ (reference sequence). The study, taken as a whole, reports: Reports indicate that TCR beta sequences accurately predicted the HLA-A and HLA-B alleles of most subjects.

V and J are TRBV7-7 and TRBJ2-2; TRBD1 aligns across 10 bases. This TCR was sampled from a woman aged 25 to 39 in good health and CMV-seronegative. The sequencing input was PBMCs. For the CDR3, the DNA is TGTGCCAGCAGCTTAATGACAGGGGGCAGCACCGGGGAGCTGTTTTTT. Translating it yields CASSLMTGGSTGELFF. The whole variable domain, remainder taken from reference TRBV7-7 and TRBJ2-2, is GAGVSQSPRYKVTKRGQDVTLRCDPISSHATLYWYQQALGQGPEFLTYFNYEAQPDKSGLPSDRFSAERPEGSISTLTIQRTEQRDSAMYRCASSLMTGGSTGELFFGEGSRLTVL.